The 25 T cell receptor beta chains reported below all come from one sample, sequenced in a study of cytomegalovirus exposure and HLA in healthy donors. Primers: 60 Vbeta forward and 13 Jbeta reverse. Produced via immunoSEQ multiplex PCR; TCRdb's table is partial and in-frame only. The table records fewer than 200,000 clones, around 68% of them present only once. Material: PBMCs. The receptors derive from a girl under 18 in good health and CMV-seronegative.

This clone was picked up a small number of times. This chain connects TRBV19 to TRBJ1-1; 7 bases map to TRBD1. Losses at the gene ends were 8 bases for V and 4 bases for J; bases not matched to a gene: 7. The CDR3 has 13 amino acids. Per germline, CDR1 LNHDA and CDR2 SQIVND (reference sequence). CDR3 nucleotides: TGTGCCAGTGCCTACAGGGGAACCACTGAAGCTTTCTTT. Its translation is CASAYRGTTEAFF. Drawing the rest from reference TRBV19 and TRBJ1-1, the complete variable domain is DGGITQSPKYLFRKEGQNVTLSCEQNLNHDAMYWYRQDPGQGLRLIYYSQIVNDFQKGDIAEGYSVSREKKESFPLTVTSAQKNPTAFYLCASAYRGTTEAFFGQGTRLTVV.

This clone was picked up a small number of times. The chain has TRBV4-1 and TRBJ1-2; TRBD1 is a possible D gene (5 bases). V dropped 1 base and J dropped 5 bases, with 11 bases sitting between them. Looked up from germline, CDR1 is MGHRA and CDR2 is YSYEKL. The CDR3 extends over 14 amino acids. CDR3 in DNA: TGCGCCAGCAGCCAAGGTACAGGACCTTATGGCTACACCTTC. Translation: CASSQGTGPYGYTF.

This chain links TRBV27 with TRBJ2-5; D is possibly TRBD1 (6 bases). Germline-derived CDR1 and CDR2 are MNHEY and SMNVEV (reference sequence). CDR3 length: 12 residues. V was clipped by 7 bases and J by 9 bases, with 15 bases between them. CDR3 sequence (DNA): TGTGCCAGCAATGAAGCCTCAGGGGCCCAGTACTTC. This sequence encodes CASNEASGAQYF.

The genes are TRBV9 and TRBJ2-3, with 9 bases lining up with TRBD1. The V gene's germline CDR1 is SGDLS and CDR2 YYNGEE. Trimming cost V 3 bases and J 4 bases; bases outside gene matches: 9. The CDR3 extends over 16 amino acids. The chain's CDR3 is CASSGAGGQGSDTQYF. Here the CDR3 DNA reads TGTGCCAGCAGCGGGGCAGGGGGACAGGGTTCAGATACGCAGTATTTT.

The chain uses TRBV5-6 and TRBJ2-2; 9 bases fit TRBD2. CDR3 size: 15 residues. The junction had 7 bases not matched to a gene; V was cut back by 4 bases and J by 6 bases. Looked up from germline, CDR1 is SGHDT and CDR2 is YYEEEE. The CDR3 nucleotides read TGTGCCAGCAGCCTGGGCGGGGGGGCCGCCGGGGAGCTGTTTTTT. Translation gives CASSLGGGAAGELFF.

The CDR3 loop reads CASRGGTEAFF. In nucleotides, the CDR3 is TGTGCCAGCAGGGGGGGAACTGAAGCTTTCTTT. V usage is TRBV6-6 and J usage is TRBJ1-1; tentatively, D is TRBD1 (5 bases). Trimming stripped 6 bases from V and 5 bases from J, with 7 bases between. Per germline, CDR1 MNHNY and CDR2 SVGAGI (reference sequence). CDR3 size: 11 residues.

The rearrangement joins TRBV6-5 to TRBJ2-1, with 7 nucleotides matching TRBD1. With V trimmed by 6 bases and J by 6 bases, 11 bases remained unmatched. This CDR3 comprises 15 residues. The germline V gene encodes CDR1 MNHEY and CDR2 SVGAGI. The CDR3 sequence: CASRKTGLAPNEQFF. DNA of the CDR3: TGTGCCAGCAGGAAGACAGGGCTTGCACCCAATGAGCAGTTCTTC.

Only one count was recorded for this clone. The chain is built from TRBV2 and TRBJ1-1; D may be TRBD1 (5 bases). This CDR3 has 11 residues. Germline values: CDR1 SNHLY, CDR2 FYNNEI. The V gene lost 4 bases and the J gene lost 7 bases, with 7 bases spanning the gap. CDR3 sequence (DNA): TGTGCCAGCAGTGGACAGATTGAAGCTTTCTTT. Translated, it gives CASSGQIEAFF.

CDR3 loop: CASQQNLNTEAFF. The CDR3, as DNA: TGCGCCAGCCAACAGAACCTGAACACTGAAGCTTTCTTT. This chain links TRBV5-1 with TRBJ1-1; no clear D gene. Germline V gene lookup returns CDR1 SGHRS and CDR2 YFSETQ. The CDR3 consists of 13 residues. Trimming took off 7 bases at V and 0 bases at J, with 10 bases between the two ends. The variable domain in full, completed from reference TRBV5-1 and TRBJ1-1, reads KAGVTQTPRYLIKTRGQQVTLSCSPISGHRSVSWYQQTPGQGLQFLFEYFSETQRNKGNFPGRFSGRQFSNSRSEMNVSTLELGDSALYLCASQQNLNTEAFFGQGTRLTVV.

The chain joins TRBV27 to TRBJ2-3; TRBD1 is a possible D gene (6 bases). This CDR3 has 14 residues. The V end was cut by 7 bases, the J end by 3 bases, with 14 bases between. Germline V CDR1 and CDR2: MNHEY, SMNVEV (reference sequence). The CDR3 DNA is TGTGCCAGCACCTCCATGACAGGAACAGATACGCAGTATTTT. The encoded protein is CASTSMTGTDTQYF.

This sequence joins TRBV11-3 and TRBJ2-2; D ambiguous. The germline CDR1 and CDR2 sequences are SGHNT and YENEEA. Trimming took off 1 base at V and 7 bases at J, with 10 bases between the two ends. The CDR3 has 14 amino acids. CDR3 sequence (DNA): TGTGCCAGCAGCTTAGGCCTAGTTGGCGGGGAGCTGTTTTTT. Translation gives CASSLGLVGGELFF.

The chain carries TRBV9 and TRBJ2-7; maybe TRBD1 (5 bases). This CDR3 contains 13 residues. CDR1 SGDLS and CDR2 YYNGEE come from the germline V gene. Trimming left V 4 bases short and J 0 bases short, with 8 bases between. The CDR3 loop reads CASSPGHSYEQYF. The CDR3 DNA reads TGTGCCAGCAGCCCCGGACACTCCTACGAGCAGTACTTC.

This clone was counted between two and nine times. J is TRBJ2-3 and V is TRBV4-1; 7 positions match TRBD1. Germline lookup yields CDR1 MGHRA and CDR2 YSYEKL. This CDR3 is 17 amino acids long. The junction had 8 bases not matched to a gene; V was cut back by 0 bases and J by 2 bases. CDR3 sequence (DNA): TGCGCCAGCAGCCAAGAAAGGGACAGTCGTAACACAGATACGCAGTATTTT. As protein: CASSQERDSRNTDTQYF.

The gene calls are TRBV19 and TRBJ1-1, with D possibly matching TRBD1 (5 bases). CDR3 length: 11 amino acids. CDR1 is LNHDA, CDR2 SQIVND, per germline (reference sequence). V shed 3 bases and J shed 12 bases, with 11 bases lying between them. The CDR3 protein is CASSMWQGSFF. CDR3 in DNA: TGTGCCAGTAGTATGTGGCAGGGCTCTTTCTTT.

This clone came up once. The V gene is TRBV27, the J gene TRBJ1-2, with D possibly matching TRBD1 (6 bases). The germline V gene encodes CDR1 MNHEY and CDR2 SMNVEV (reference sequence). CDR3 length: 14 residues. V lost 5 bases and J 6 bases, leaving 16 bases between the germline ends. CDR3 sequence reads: CASSVEQGTDGYTF. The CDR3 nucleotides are TGTGCCAGCAGTGTAGAACAGGGAACGGATGGCTACACCTTC.

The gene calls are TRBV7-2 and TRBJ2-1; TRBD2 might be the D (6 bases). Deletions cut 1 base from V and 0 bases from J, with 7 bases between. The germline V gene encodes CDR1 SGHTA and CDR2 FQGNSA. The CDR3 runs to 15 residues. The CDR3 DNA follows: TGTGCCAGCAGCTTAGGCGGGGCCTCCTACAATGAGCAGTTCTTC. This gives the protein CASSLGGASYNEQFF.

CDR3 coding DNA: TGCGCCAGCAATCCTTCGGGGAACACTGAAGCTTTCTTT. Translating gives CASNPSGNTEAFF. The chain combines TRBV10-2 with TRBJ1-1; no reliable D call. This CDR3 is 13 amino acids long. V shed 7 bases and J shed 1 base, with 10 bases lying between them. CDR1 is WSHSY and CDR2 is SAAADI in the germline V gene.

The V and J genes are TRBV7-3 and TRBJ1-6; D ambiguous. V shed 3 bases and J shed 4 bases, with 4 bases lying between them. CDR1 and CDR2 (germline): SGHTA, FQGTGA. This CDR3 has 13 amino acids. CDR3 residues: CASSLEYNSPLHF. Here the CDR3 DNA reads TGTGCCAGCAGCTTGGAGTATAATTCACCCCTCCACTTT.

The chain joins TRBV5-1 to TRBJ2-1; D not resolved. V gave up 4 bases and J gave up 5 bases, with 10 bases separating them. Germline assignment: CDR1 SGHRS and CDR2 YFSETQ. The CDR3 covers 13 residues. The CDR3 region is CASSNQVNNEQFF. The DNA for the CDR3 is TGCGCCAGCAGCAATCAGGTTAACAATGAGCAGTTCTTC.

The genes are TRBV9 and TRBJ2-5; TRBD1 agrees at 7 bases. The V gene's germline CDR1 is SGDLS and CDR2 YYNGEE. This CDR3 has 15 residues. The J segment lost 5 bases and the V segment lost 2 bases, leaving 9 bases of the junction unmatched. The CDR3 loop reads CASSVQGVVQETQYF. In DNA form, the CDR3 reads TGTGCCAGCAGCGTGCAGGGGGTGGTCCAGGAGACCCAGTACTTC.

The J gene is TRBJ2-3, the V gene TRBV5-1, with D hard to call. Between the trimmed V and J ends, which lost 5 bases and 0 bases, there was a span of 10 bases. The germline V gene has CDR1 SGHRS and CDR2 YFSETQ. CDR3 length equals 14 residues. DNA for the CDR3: TGCGCCAGCAGGCTGGCGCGGAGCACAGATACGCAGTATTTT. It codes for CASRLARSTDTQYF. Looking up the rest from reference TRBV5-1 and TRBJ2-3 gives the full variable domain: KAGVTQTPRYLIKTRGQQVTLSCSPISGHRSVSWYQQTPGQGLQFLFEYFSETQRNKGNFPGRFSGRQFSNSRSEMNVSTLELGDSALYLCASRLARSTDTQYFGPGTRLTVL.

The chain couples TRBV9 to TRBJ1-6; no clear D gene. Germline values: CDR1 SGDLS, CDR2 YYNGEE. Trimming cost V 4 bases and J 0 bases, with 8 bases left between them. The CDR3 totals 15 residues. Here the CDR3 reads CASSSSSSYNSPLHF. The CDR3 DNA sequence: TGTGCCAGCAGCTCTAGTAGCTCCTATAATTCACCCCTCCACTTT.

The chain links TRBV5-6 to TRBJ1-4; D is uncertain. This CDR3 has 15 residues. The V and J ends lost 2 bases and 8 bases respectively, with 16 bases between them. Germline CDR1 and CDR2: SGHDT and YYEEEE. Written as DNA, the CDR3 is TGTGCCAGCAGCTTAAAGCGGACGTTTCTCGAAAAACTGTTTTTT. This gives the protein CASSLKRTFLEKLFF.

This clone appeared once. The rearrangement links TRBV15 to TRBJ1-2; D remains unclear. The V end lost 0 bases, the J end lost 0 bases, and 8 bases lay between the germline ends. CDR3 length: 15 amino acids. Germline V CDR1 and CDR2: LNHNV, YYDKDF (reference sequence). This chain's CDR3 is CATSRERAANYGYTF. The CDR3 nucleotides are TGTGCCACCAGCAGAGAGAGGGCAGCTAACTATGGCTACACCTTC.

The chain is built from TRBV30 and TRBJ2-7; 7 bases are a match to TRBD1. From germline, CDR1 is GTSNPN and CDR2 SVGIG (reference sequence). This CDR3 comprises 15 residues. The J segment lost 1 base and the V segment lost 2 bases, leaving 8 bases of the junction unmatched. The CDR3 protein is CAWSLSGTVSYEQYF. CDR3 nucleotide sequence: TGTGCCTGGAGTTTGAGTGGGACAGTGTCCTACGAGCAGTACTTC.